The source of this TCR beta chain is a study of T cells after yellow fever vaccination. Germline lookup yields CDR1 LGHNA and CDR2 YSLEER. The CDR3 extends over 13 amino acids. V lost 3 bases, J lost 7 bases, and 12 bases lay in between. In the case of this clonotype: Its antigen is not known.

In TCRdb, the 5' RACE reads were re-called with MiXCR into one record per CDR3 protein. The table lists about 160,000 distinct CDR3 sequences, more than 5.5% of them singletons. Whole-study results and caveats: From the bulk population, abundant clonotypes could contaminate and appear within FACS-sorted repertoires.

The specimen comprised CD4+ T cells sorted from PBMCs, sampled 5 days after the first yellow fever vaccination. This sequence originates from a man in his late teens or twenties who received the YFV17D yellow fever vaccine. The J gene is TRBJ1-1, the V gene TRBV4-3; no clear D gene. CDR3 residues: CASSQLPGREAFF. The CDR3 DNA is TGCGCCAGCAGCCAGCTACCAGGACGTGAAGCTTTCTTT.